Here is one T cell receptor (beta chain) with its context. This entry is derived from a study of response to subunit inactivated influenza vaccine. Germline lookup yields CDR1 ENHRY and CDR2 SYGVKD. With V trimmed by 0 bases and J by 4 bases, 6 bases remained unmatched. This CDR3 is built from 16 residues. MiXCR, run by TCRdb on the RT-PCR reads, gives a single entry per CDR3 protein. Of about 500,000 distinct CDR3 sequences in the sample, about 15% are singletons; the top ten hold 2.5% to 3.5%. This chain joins TRBV10-3 and TRBJ1-2; 9 nucleotides match TRBD1. This clonotype originated in a man aged 50-75 years who received an inactivated influenza vaccine. The specimen was CD4+ T cells sorted from PBMCs, collected less than 30 months after vaccination. CDR3 protein: CAISESKGQGGYGYTF. CDR3 DNA sequence: TGTGCCATCAGTGAGTCAAAGGGACAGGGAGGCTATGGCTACACCTTC.